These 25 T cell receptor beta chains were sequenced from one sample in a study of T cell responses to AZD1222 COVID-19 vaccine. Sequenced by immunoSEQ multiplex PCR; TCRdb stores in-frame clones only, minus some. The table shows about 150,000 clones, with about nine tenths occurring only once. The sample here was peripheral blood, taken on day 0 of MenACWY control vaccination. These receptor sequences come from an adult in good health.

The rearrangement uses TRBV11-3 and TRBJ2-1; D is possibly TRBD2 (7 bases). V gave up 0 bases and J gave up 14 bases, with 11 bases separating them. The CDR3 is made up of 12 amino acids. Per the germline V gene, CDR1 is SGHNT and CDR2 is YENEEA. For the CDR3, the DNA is TGTGCCAGCAGCTTAGATTGGGAGGGGGAGTTCTTC. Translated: CASSLDWEGEFF.

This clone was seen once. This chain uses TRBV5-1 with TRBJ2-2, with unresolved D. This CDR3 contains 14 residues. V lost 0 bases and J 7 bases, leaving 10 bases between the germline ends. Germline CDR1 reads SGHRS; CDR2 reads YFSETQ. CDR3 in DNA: TGCGCCAGCAGCTTGGACGGACCTGGCGGGGAGCTGTTTTTT. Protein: CASSLDGPGGELFF.

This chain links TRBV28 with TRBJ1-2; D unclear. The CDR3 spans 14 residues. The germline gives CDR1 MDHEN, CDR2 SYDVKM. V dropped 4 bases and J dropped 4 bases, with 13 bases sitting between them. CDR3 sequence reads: CASSSRGRGYGYTF. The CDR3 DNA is TGTGCCAGCAGTTCGCGAGGGCGCGGCTATGGCTACACCTTC.

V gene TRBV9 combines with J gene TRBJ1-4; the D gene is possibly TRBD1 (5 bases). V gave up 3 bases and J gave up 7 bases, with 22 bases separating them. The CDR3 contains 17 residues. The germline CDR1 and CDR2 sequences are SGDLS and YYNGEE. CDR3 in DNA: TGTGCCAGCAGCGGTGGTGTGGCGTTGGGGGTCAGTGAAAAACTGTTTTTT. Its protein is CASSGGVALGVSEKLFF.

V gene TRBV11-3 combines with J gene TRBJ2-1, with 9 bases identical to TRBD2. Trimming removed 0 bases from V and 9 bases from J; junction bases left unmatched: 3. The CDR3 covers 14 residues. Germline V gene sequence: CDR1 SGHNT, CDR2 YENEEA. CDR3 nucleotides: TGTGCCAGCAGCTTAGATGGTAGCGGGAGTGAGCAGTTCTTC. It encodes CASSLDGSGSEQFF.

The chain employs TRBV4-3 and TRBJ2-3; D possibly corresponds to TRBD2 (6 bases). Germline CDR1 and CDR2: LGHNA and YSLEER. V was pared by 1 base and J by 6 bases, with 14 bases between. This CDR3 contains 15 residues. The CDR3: CASSQGFGGTDTQYF. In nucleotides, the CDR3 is TGCGCCAGCAGCCAAGGATTCGGCGGGACCGATACGCAGTATTTT.

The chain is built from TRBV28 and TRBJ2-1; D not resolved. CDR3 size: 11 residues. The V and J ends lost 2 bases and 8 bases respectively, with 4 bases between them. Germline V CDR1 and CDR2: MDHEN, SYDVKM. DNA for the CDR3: TGTGCCAGCAGTTTAGGTTATGAGCAGTTCTTC. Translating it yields CASSLGYEQFF. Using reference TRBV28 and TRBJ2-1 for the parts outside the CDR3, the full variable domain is DVKVTQSSRYLVKRTGEKVFLECVQDMDHENMFWYRQDPGLGLRLIYFSYDVKMKEKGDIPEGYSVSREKKERFSLILESASTNQTSMYLCASSLGYEQFFGPGTRLTVL.

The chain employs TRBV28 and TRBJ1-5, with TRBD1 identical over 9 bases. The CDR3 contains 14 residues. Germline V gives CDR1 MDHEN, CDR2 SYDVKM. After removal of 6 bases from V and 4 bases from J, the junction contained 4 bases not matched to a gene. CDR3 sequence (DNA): TGTGCCAGCAGGGGGACAGGGTTTAATCAGCCCCAGCATTTT. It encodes CASRGTGFNQPQHF.

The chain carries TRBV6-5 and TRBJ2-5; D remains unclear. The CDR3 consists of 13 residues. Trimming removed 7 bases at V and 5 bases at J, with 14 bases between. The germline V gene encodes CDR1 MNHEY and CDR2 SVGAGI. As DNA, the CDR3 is TGTGCCAGCACCCGAGGACCCGGGGAGACCCAGTACTTC. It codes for CASTRGPGETQYF.

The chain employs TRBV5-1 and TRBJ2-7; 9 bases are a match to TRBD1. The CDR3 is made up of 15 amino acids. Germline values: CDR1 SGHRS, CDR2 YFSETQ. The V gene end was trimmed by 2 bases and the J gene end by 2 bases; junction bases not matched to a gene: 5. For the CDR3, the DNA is TGCGCCAGCAGCTTAACAGGGGGCGACGCCTACGAGCAGTACGTC. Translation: CASSLTGGDAYEQYV.

The DNA of the CDR3 is TGTGCCACCAGTGATTTTGGTGAGCTGTTTTTT. This sequence encodes CATSDFGELFF. The genes are TRBV24-1 and TRBJ2-2; D gene uncertain. The CDR3 is 11 residues long. In germline, CDR1 is KGHDR, CDR2 SFDVKD. The V end was cut by 1 base, the J end by 11 bases, with 4 bases between.

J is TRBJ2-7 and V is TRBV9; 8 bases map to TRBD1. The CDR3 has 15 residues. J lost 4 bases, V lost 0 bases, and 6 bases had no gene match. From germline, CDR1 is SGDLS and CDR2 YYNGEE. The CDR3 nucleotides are TGTGCCAGCAGCGTAGGACAGGGGAATGTATACGAGCAGTACTTC. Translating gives CASSVGQGNVYEQYF.

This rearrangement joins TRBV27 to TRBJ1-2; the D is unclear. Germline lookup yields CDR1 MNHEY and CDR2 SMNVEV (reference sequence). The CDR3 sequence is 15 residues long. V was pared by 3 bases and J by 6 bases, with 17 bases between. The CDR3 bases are TGTGCCAGCAGTTTTTGGGCAGGCCCAACGGATGGCTACACCTTC. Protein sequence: CASSFWAGPTDGYTF.

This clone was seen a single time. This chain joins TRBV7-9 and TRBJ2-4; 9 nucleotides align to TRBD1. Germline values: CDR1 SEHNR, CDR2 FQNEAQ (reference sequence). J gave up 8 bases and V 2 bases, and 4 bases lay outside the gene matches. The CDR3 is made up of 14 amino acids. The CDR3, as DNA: TGTGCCAGCAGCTTACGGACAGGGGTGGACATTCAGTACTTC. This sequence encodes CASSLRTGVDIQYF.

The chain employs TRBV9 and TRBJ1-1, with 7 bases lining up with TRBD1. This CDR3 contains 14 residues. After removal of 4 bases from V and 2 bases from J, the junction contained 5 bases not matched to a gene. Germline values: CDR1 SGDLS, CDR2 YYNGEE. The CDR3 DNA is TGTGCCAGCAGCCTGAGGACAGGAAACACTGAAGCTTTCTTT. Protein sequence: CASSLRTGNTEAFF.

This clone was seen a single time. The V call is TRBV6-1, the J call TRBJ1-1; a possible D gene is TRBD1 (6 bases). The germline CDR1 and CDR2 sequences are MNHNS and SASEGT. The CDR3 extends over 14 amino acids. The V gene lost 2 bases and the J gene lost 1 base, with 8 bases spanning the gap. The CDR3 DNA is TGTGCCAGCAGTGAAAAGGGGGGGAACACTGAAGCTTTCTTT. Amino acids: CASSEKGGNTEAFF.

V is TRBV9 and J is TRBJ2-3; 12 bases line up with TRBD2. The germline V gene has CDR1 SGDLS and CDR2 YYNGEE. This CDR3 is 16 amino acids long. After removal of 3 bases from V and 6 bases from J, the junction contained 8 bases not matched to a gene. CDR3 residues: CASSGATSGSYDTQYF. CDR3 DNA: TGTGCCAGCAGCGGAGCGACTAGCGGGAGTTATGATACGCAGTATTTT.

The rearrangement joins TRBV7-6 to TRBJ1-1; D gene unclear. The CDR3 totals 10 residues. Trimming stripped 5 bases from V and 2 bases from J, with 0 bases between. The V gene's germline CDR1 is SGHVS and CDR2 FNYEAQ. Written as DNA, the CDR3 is TGTGCCAGCAGCAACACTGAAGCTTTCTTT. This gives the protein CASSNTEAFF.

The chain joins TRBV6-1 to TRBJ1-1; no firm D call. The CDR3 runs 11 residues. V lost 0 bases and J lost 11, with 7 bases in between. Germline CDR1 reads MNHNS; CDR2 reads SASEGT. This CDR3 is CASSEAMVAFF. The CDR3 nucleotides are TGTGCCAGCAGTGAAGCTATGGTGGCTTTCTTT.

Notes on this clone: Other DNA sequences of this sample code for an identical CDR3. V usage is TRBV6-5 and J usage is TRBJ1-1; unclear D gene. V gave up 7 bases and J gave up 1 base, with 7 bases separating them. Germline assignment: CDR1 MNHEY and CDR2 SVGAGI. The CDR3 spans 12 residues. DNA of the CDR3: TGTGCCAGCAAGGTAGGGAACACTGAAGCTTTCTTT. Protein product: CASKVGNTEAFF.

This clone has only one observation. The CDR3, as DNA: TGCAGTGCTAGAGGACAAATTGAAGCTTTCTTT. Amino acids: CSARGQIEAFF. This chain links TRBV20-1 with TRBJ1-1; D is ambiguous. The germline V and J ends were trimmed by 1 base and 7 bases, with 7 bases remaining between them. This CDR3 contains 11 residues. CDR1 DFQATT and CDR2 SNEGSKA come from the germline V gene (reference sequence).

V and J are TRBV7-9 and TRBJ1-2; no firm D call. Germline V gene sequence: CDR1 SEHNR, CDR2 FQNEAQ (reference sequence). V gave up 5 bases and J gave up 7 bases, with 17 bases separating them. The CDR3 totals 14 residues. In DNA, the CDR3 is TGTGCCAGCAGCCGACCAATGCCCTCCTTTGGCTACACCTTC. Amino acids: CASSRPMPSFGYTF.

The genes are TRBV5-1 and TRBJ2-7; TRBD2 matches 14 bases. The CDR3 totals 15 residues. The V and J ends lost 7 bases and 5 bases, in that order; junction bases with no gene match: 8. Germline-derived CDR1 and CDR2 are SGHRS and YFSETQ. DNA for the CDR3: TGCGCCAGCTATTCGGGACTAGCGGGAGTAGACGAGCAGTACTTC. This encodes CASYSGLAGVDEQYF.

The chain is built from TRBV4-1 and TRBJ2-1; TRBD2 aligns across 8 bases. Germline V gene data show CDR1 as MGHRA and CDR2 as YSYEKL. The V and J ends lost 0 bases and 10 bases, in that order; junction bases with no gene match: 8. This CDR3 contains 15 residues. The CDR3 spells CASSQDPGLAQEQFF. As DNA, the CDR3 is TGCGCCAGCAGCCAAGACCCCGGACTAGCTCAAGAGCAGTTCTTC.

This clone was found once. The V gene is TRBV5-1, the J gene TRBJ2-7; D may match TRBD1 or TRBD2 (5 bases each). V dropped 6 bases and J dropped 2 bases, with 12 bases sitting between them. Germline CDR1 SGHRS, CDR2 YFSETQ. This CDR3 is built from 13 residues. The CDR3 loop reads CASTGTATYEQYF. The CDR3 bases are TGCGCCAGCACGGGGACGGCAACCTACGAGCAGTACTTC.